This T cell receptor beta chain came from a study of CD8 T cells in ankylosing spondylitis. Overall study findings and caveats: As reported, disease-linked clones showed significant enrichment in matched ankylosing spondylitis synovial fluid.

TCRdb re-derived calls from the 5' RACE reads in MiXCR, one entry per CDR3 protein. The sample has 30,000 to 45,000 distinct CDR3 sequences, 9% to 12% seen once. After removal of 0 bases from V and 0 bases from J, the junction contained 8 bases not matched to a gene. The CDR3 runs to 18 residues. Germline V gene sequence: CDR1 LGHDT, CDR2 YNNKEL (reference sequence). On this clonotype itself: Its antigen is currently unknown.

The chain links TRBV3-1 to TRBJ2-4; 7 bases match TRBD2. The receptor was derived from a male donor with ankylosing spondylitis or in good health (not recorded which). Sequencing was done on a sample of blood, either unsorted or a sorted T cell fraction (not recorded which). This CDR3 is CASSQEASGGVAKNIQYF. The DNA for the CDR3 is TGTGCCAGCAGCCAAGAGGCTAGCGGAGGGGTAGCCAAAAACATTCAGTACTTC. The entire variable domain, with the rest obtained from reference TRBV3-1 and TRBJ2-4, is as follows: DTAVSQTPKYLVTQMGNDKSIKCEQNLGHDTMYWYKQDSKKFLKIMFSYNNKELIINETVPNRFSPKSPDKAHLNLHINSLELGDSAVYFCASSQEASGGVAKNIQYFGAGTRLSVL.